What follows is one T cell receptor (beta chain) and its context. Its target is not known. The data are from a study of shared clonotypes between healthy human individuals. At the level of the study: Three plates were used per donor for CD4 naive, three for CD4 memory, two for CD8 naive and one for CD8 memory. Study-level findings and limits: Some clonotypes were shared by all four sorted-subset donors, while others were not shared. The non-shared ones had lower generation probabilities than the shared ones. Some naive CD4 clonotypes, around 4.7%, turned up in common across four donors.

Profiled with immunoSEQ multiplex PCR; TCRdb holds only in-frame clones, not every one. Found here are 500,000 to 700,000 clones, 85% to 95% of them singletons; the top ten hold about 0.11%. The CDR3 has 15 amino acids. Trimming took off 2 bases at V and 6 bases at J, with 13 bases between the two ends. Germline V CDR1 and CDR2: MNHEY, SVGAGI. Only CD45RO-negative cells positively selected for CCR7 counted as naive CD8 cells, so terminally differentiated effector memory CD45RA+ cells were excluded. The TCR was taken from a woman aged 25 to 45 in good health. The specimen was naive CD8+ T cells sorted from blood. The J gene is TRBJ2-2, the V gene TRBV6-5; unclear D gene. Here the CDR3 DNA reads TGTGCCAGCAGTTACGATGATGCGAGGTCCGGGGAGCTGTTTTTT. Translation gives CASSYDDARSGELFF.